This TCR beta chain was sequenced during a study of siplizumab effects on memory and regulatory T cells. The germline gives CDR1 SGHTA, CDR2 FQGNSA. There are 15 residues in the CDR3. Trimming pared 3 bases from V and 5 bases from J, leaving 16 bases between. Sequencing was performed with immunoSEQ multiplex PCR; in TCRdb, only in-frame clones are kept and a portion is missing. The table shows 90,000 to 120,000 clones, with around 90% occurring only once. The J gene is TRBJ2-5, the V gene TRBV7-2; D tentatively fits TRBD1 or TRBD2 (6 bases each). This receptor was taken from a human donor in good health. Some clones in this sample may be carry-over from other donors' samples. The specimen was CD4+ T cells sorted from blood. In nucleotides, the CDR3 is TGTGCCAGCAGCTTGGGGAGGTGGACAGCGGAGACCCAGTACTTC. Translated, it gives CASSLGRWTAETQYF. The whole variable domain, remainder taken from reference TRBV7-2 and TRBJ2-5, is GAGVSQSPSNKVTEKGKDVELRCDPISGHTALYWYRQSLGQGLEFLIYFQGNSAPDKSGLPSDRFSAERTGGSVSTLTIQRTQQEDSAVYLCASSLGRWTAETQYFGPGTRLLVL.